The source of this TCR beta chain is a study of shared clonotypes between healthy human individuals. This clone was picked up one time. Its antigen remains unknown. It was CD45RO-negative cells, positively selected for CCR7, that made up naive CD8 cells, with terminally differentiated effector memory CD45RA+ cells excluded. The method was immunoSEQ multiplex PCR; TCRdb's version includes in-frame clones alone and lacks a portion of them. Of hundreds of thousands of clones in the sample, around 95% were seen once. Findings of the study overall: Sequencing depth was a factor that was expected to affect clonotype sharing among donors. Compared with memory subsets, naive subsets generally had larger estimated richness. What rarefaction showed was incomplete sorted-subset sequencing despite large depth. Clonotypes not shared had lower generation probabilities than those common to all four donors.

The sequenced material came from naive CD8+ T cells sorted from blood. The source of this sequence is a young woman in good health.

The CDR3 region has the DNA TGTGCCAGTAGTCCAAACCGGGACAGTTACTACGAGCAGTACTTC. It specifies CASSPNRDSYYEQYF. The chain carries TRBV19 and TRBJ2-7; 7 positions agree with TRBD1. CDR3 length: 15 residues. V was pared by 5 bases and J by 3 bases, with 10 bases of the junction left unmatched. The germline V gene has CDR1 LNHDA and CDR2 SQIVND (reference sequence).